The present T cell receptor beta chain was sequenced within a study of T cell changes during pregnancy in multiple sclerosis (dated by TCRdb to the late 2010s). In terms of the full investigation: The study examined how the T cell repertoire changed over the course of pregnancy in women with multiple sclerosis.

To note about this clone: The antigen this receptor binds is unknown. Qualities for individual bases were not recorded, and no much larger clone is one base off.

Including cysteine and phenylalanine, the CDR3 has 15 amino acids. The read is trimmed to its CDR3 DNA, 45 bases read in frame from base 1. V trim: 2 bases; J trim: 4 bases; unmatched bases: 2. The germline V gene gives CDR1 as SGHVS and CDR2 as FQNEAQ. The method was the immunoSEQ multiplex PCR assay. TCRdb limited this immuneACCESS table to in-frame rearrangements with V and J called. A share of clones is missing; checked studies link under half to unresolved V genes, and the rest is unexplained. This sample is represented by around 110,000 clones; approximately 90% of them were singletons. The top ten constitute 1.5% of the sample.

The sample consisted of peripheral blood, taken in the third trimester of pregnancy. This receptor was identified in a female donor with multiple sclerosis, enrolled in a pregnancy study. The chain uses TRBV7-8 and TRBJ2-1, with TRBD2 identical over 10 junction bases. The bases read TGTGCCAGCAGCTTATCTAGCGGGGGTTACAATGAGCAGTTCTTC. Its translation is CASSLSSGGYNEQFF.